These T cell receptor beta chains were read from a single sample in a study of Graves' ophthalmopathy and Graves' hyperthyroidism. TCRdb used MiXCR to reprocess the multiplex PCR reads, holding one entry per CDR3 protein. The sample lists over a million distinct CDR3 sequences, about two fifths occurring once. The source material was peripheral blood or thyroid tissue (not recorded which). All receptors derive from an adult man with Graves' hyperthyroidism. Each CDR3 is given with its conserved first and last residue. A D gene is named only where the DNA matches it firmly. Where a row states a size, it is once, few, many or the class of an expanded clone; other rows omit it.

many	TRBV2	TRBJ2-7	TRBD1	CASSESGQFPYEQYF	TGTGCCAGCAGTGAATCGGGACAGTTCCCCTACGAGCAGTACTTC
many	TRBV2	TRBJ2-2	.	CASTGNTGELFF	TGTGCCAGTACGGGAAACACCGGGGAGCTGTTTTTT
many	TRBV19	TRBJ1-6	.	CASSNRDLPPLHF	TGTGCCAGTAGTAACAGGGACTTACCACCCCTCCACTTT
many	TRBV20-1	TRBJ2-7	.	CSAIAGEDEQYF	TGCAGTGCTATTGCTGGGGAGGACGAGCAGTACTTC
.	TRBV7-9	TRBJ1-3	TRBD1	CASSAWTGASSGNTIYF	TGTGCCAGCAGCGCATGGACAGGGGCTAGCTCTGGAAACACCATATATTTT
many	TRBV2	TRBJ2-5	.	CASTRQGRETQYF	TGTGCCAGCACACGGCAGGGGAGGGAGACCCAGTACTTC
.	TRBV10-2	TRBJ2-7	.	CASSYLGGAALKQYF	TGTGCCAGCAGTTACCTAGGGGGGGCTGCACTCAAGCAGTACTTC
.	TRBV10-3	TRBJ1-1	.	CAISEPGFDTEAFF	TGTGCCATCAGTGAGCCGGGATTCGACACTGAAGCTTTCTTT
.	TRBV2	TRBJ2-5	.	CASSERARTQYF	TGTGCCAGCAGTGAGCGGGCCCGGACCCAGTACTTC
.	TRBV18	TRBJ1-3	.	CASSQETGQTGNTIYF	TGTGCCAGCTCACAAGAGACGGGGCAAACTGGAAACACCATATATTTT
.	TRBV6-1	TRBJ2-7	TRBD1	CASSETETGLTQYF	TGTGCCAGCAGTGAAACGGAGACAGGGTTAACGCAGTACTTC
.	TRBV9	TRBJ1-1	.	CASSVETATEAFF	TGTGCCAGCAGCGTAGAGACGGCCACTGAAGCTTTCTTT
.	TRBV20-1	TRBJ1-6	.	CSAVAAGSPLHF	TGCAGTGCTGTAGCGGCGGGTTCACCCCTCCACTTT
few	TRBV20-1	TRBJ2-7	.	CSARARAPYEQYF	TGCAGTGCTAGAGCCAGGGCCCCCTACGAGCAGTACTTC
.	TRBV9	TRBJ2-2	TRBD2	CASSVVASGSAGELFF	TGTGCCAGCAGCGTAGTGGCTAGCGGGAGTGCCGGGGAGCTGTTTTTT